This TCR beta chain stems from a study of blood T cell repertoires in COVID-19. The CDR3 length is 15 residues. Trimming took 5 bases from V and 0 from J, leaving 13 bases between them. Germline V gives CDR1 MDHEN, CDR2 SYDVKM. Some clones are missing from TCRdb's copy, which holds only in-frame ones; the method was immunoSEQ multiplex PCR. The sample lists 250,000 to 300,000 clones, 83% occurring once. The sequence was collected from a man aged 55-75 years who had recovered from COVID-19. The chain links TRBV28 to TRBJ1-2, with a weak D call TRBD1 (6 bases). The sample consisted of peripheral blood. In nucleotides, the CDR3 is TGTGCCAGCAGTCCAAGGGGGAGAGCTAACTATGGCTACACCTTC. As protein: CASSPRGRANYGYTF.